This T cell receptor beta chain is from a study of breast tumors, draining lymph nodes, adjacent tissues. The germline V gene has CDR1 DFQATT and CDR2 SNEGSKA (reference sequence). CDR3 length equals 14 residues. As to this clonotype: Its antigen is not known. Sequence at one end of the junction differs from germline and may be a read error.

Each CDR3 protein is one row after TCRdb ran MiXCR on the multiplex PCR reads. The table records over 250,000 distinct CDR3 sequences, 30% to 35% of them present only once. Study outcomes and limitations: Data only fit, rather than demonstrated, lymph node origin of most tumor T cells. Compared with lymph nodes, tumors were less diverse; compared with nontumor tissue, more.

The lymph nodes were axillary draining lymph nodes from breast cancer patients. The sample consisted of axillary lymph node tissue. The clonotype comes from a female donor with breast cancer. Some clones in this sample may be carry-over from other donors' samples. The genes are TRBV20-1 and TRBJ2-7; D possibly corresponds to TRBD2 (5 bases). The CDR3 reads CSALSSEGFYGQYF. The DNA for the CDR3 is TGCAGTGCCCTGAGTAGTGAGGGCTTCTACGGGCAGTACTTC.